A selection of T cell receptor beta chains follows, all from one sample in a study of human T cells and chemical hapten exposure. One entry per CDR3 protein, called by TCRdb with MiXCR from the RACE reads. The repertoire holds roughly 80,000 distinct CDR3 sequences, with about 14% as singletons. The specimen was whole blood, collected in connection with sensitization to the hapten diphenylcyclopropenone (DPC). Receptors were obtained from a woman in her forties or fifties with alopecia areata. Some clones in this sample may be carry-over from other donors' samples. The CDR3 runs from the conserved cysteine through the conserved F or W. A D gene is named only where the DNA matches it firmly. A clone size is listed for some rows: how often the clone was seen (once, few, many), or a class if it is expanded.

abundance	v_gene	d_gene	j_gene	CDR3nt	CDR3aa
few	TRBV19	TRBD1	TRBJ1-5	TGTGCCAGTAGTGCCTCGGACAGGATAATCCGGCCCCAGCATTTT	CASSASDRIIRPQHF
.	TRBV20-1	TRBD2	TRBJ2-7	TGCAGCGTATTAGCGGGAGGGCTATACGAGCAGTACTTC	CSVLAGGLYEQYF
.	TRBV7-9	.	TRBJ1-1	TGTGCCAGCATCGAGGGCGGAATGAACACTGAAGCTTTCTTT	CASIEGGMNTEAFF
many	TRBV9	.	TRBJ2-1	TGTGCCAGCAGCCCACGACTAGATCCAAGGAATGAGCAGTTCTTC	CASSPRLDPRNEQFF
few	TRBV5-5	.	TRBJ2-7	TGTGCCAGCAGCTTGGATCGGCGGGGAACCTACGAGCAGTACTTC	CASSLDRRGTYEQYF
few	TRBV12-3/TRBV12-4	TRBD1	TRBJ1-4	TGTGCCAGCAGCCCTACAGGGGAAAGTGAAAAACTGTTTTTT	CASSPTGESEKLFF
.	TRBV7-2	TRBD2	TRBJ2-2	TGTGCCAGCAGAAACGTAGCGGGAGCCGGGGAGCTGTTTTTT	CASRNVAGAGELFF
few	TRBV18	.	TRBJ2-1	TGTGCCAGCTCAGTGCGGGGTGGCTCCACCTCCTACAATGAGCAGTTCTTC	CASSVRGGSTSYNEQFF
.	TRBV23-1	.	TRBJ2-2	TGCGCCAGCAGTCAATCGAACGTAGAGCGGCAGCGTCACACCGGGGAGCTGTTTTTT	CASSQSNVERQRHTGELFF
.	TRBV15	TRBD2	TRBJ2-3	TGTGCCACCCGACTAGCGGGTGGGTCAGATACGCAGTATTTT	CATRLAGGSDTQYF
.	TRBV5-6	.	TRBJ1-3	TGTGCCAGCAGCTTGCCGCCAGGCTTCTCTGGAAACACCATATATTTT	CASSLPPGFSGNTIYF
.	TRBV7-8	.	TRBJ2-3	TGTGCCAGCAAACTGGGGGAGGCCTCAGATACGCAGTATTTT	CASKLGEASDTQYF
few	TRBV29-1	TRBD1	TRBJ1-4	TGCAGCGTGGGAGGACAGGGAGGTCGTGAAAAACTGTTTTTT	CSVGGQGGREKLFF
.	TRBV7-7	TRBD1	TRBJ2-2	TGTGCCAGCAGCCCTACGACAGGGGCGAACACCGGGGAGCTGTTTTTT	CASSPTTGANTGELFF
.	TRBV28	.	TRBJ2-1	TGTGCCAGCACTCAACAGACAGGCCCCTACAATGAGCAGTTCTTC	CASTQQTGPYNEQFF